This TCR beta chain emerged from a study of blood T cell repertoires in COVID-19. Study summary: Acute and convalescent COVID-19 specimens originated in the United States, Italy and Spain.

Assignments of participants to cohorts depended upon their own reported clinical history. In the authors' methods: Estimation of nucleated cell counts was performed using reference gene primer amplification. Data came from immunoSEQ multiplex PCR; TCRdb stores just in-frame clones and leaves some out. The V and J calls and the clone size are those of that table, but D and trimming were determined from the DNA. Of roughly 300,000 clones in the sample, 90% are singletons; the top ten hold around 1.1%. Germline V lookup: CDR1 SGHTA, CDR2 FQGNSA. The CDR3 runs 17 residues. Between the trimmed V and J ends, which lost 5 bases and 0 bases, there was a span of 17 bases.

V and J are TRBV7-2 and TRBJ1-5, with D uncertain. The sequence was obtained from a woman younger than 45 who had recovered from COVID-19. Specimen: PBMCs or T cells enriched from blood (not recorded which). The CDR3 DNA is TGTGCCAGCAGCCCATCCCCGAGTCACCTTAGCAATCAGCCCCAGCATTTT. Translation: CASSPSPSHLSNQPQHF.